The 2 T cell receptor beta chains below come from one sample, sequenced in a study of response to subunit inactivated influenza vaccine (dated by TCRdb to the late 2010s). The sample's time point, from its label and the paper: around 47 days after influenza vaccine administration. Library creation used RT-PCR. TCRdb shows the sequencer as Illumina HiSeq 2500. TCRdb reran the public reads through fastp at Q25 and MiXCR, keeping productive beta chains. Entries are consolidated by CDR3 protein sequence, retaining the most common genes and DNA. The sample table records 540,000 or so distinct CDR3 sequences; roughly 13% of these occur just once. The top ten hold approximately 14% of the sample. This specimen consisted of PBMCs from blood, obtained about 40 days after vaccination. These receptors all come from a man aged 45-65 years who received an inactivated influenza vaccine. Donor details come from another sample of the same person, matched by shared clones.

This clonotype was counted between two and nine times. The V gene is TRBV6-2 or TRBV6-3, the J gene TRBJ2-7, with D possibly TRBD2 on 5 matching bases. Germline lookup yields CDR1 MNHEY and CDR2 SVGEGT. The CDR3 runs 17 residues. Trimming pared 6 bases from V and 2 bases from J, leaving 23 bases between. CDR3 in amino acids: CASRDVSVRKRPYEQYF. The CDR3 region has the DNA TGTGCCAGCAGGGACGTTTCCGTGAGAAAGCGGCCCTACGAGCAGTACTTC.

At least ten counts were recorded for this clonotype. Mismatch with germline at one junction end may stem from a read error. V gene TRBV20-1 combines with J gene TRBJ2-5; TRBD1 might be the D (6 bases). The length of the CDR3 is 14 residues. CDR1 and CDR2 from the germline V gene are DFQATT and SNEGSKA (reference sequence). The CDR3 DNA reads TGCAGTGCCCGTCGGCCCTTGGGACAAGGGACCCAGTACTTC. This sequence encodes CSARRPLGQGTQYF.